This T cell receptor (beta chain) was recorded in a study of blood T cell repertoires in COVID-19. Study context: Samples came from the United States, Italy and Spain, spanning acute and convalescent COVID-19. PBMCs, B-cell-depleted T cells, or T cells were the source of the cDNA or gDNA that made up the material.

Original processing notes: Reference gene primer amplification yielded estimated nucleated cell counts. Profiling relied on immunoSEQ multiplex PCR, and the TCRdb table lists in-frame clones only, not all of them. The V and J calls and clone size were taken over from that table, and D and trimming were inferred from the DNA. Among 250,000 to 300,000 clones, 89% were seen once, and the ten largest hold about 12%. This clone was seen only a few times. Between the trimmed V and J ends, which lost 3 bases and 2 bases, there was a span of 13 bases. The germline gives CDR1 SGHKS, CDR2 YYEKEE (reference sequence). CDR3 length: 15 amino acids.

The sequencing sample was made of peripheral blood. The TCR was taken from a woman aged 55-69 years with acute or convalescent COVID-19. J is TRBJ2-3 and V is TRBV5-5; perhaps TRBD2 as D (6 bases). CDR3 nucleotide sequence: TGTGCCAGCAGCTCTATTGGGGGGAACACAGATACGCAGTATTTT. This translates into CASSSIGGNTDTQYF.